One and the same sample provided the 7 T cell receptor beta chains below, sequenced in a study of PD-1 blockade in classical Hodgkin lymphoma. Profiling relied on immunoSEQ multiplex PCR, and the TCRdb table lists in-frame clones only, not all of them. The data show about 97,000 clones, roughly 83% seen once. Relapse was seen in all patients after autologous stem cell transplantation, and brentuximab vedotin exposure was variable. The sequencing here drew on peripheral blood mononuclear cells (PBMCs), taken at baseline. The receptors come from a human donor with classical Hodgkin lymphoma.

This rearrangement joins TRBV4-1 to TRBJ2-3, with TRBD1 identical over 8 bases. The CDR3 is made up of 16 amino acids. Germline-derived CDR1 and CDR2 are MGHRA and YSYEKL. J gave up 3 bases and V 1 base, and 6 bases lay outside the gene matches. CDR3 in DNA: TGCGCCAGCAGCCAAGGGACAGGGCTAAAGACAGATACGCAGTATTTT. This encodes CASSQGTGLKTDTQYF.

The chain couples TRBV10-3 to TRBJ2-2; D is unclear. V was pared by 1 base and J by 6 bases, with 3 bases between. The length of the CDR3 is 12 residues. The germline V gene has CDR1 ENHRY and CDR2 SYGVKD. This CDR3 is CAISEFPGELFF. CDR3 DNA sequence: TGTGCCATCAGTGAGTTCCCCGGGGAGCTGTTTTTT.

V and J are TRBV7-9 and TRBJ2-7, with 8 bases aligning to TRBD1. Per germline, CDR1 SEHNR and CDR2 FQNEAQ (reference sequence). V lost 0 bases and J lost 2; bases outside the gene matches: 3. CDR3 length equals 15 residues. CDR3 nucleotide sequence: TGTGCCAGCAGCTTAGCGGGACAGGCGCCCTACGAGCAGTACTTC. Its translation is CASSLAGQAPYEQYF.

This clone was recorded only once. This sequence joins TRBV29-1 and TRBJ2-1; 11 nucleotides align to TRBD2. The J segment lost 0 bases and the V segment lost 7 bases, leaving 14 bases of the junction unmatched. Germline loops: CDR1 SQVTM, CDR2 ANQGSEA. The CDR3 covers 18 residues. CDR3 in amino acids: CSAYPGLAVTSSYNEQFF. The CDR3 nucleotides are TGCAGCGCATACCCGGGACTAGCGGTCACGAGCTCCTACAATGAGCAGTTCTTC.

The sample holds one count of this clone. The V call is TRBV18, the J call TRBJ2-1; either TRBD1 or TRBD2 may supply D (5 bases each). V was pared by 1 base and J by 8 bases, with 15 bases between. CDR1 KGHSH and CDR2 LQKENI come from the germline V gene. The CDR3 runs to 15 residues. As DNA, the CDR3 is TGTGCCAGCTCACCACTGCTAGATGGGACGGATGAGCAGTTCTTC. Translating gives CASSPLLDGTDEQFF.

The chain joins TRBV29-1 to TRBJ1-2; no firm D call. This CDR3 contains 11 residues. CDR1 and CDR2 from the germline V gene are SQVTM and ANQGSEA. Trimming cost V 3 bases and J 4 bases, with 6 bases left between them. The CDR3 nucleotides are TGCAGCGTTGACGGCTCCTATGGCTACACCTTC. Its translation is CSVDGSYGYTF.

V gene TRBV30 combines with J gene TRBJ2-2; tentatively, D is TRBD2 (5 bases). Trimming stripped 4 bases from V and 6 bases from J, with 15 bases between. CDR3 length equals 14 residues. Germline loops: CDR1 GTSNPN, CDR2 SVGIG (reference sequence). CDR3: CAWKGGQWAGELFF. The CDR3 DNA is TGTGCCTGGAAAGGAGGCCAATGGGCCGGGGAGCTGTTTTTT.